The 25 T cell receptor beta chains below all came from one sample that was sequenced in a study of cytomegalovirus exposure and HLA in healthy donors. The PCR was carried out with 60 Vbeta primers and 13 Jbeta primers. Measured with immunoSEQ multiplex PCR; TCRdb has only the in-frame clones, and not every one. This sample has around 120,000 clones, with around three quarters found just once. The sequencing input was PBMCs. These receptors were taken from a woman between 40 and 50 years old in good health and CMV-seropositive.

The V and J genes are TRBV7-2 and TRBJ1-6; maybe TRBD1 (6 bases). Germline lookup yields CDR1 SGHTA and CDR2 FQGNSA. This CDR3 is built from 17 residues. V was shortened by 2 bases and J by 0 bases, with 11 bases between the two germline ends. The CDR3 here is CASSLTAGVSYNSPLHF. CDR3 coding DNA: TGTGCCAGCAGCTTAACCGCAGGGGTCTCCTATAATTCACCCCTCCACTTT.

V is TRBV6-5 and J is TRBJ1-6, with 7 positions matching TRBD1. Germline V lookup: CDR1 MNHEY, CDR2 SVGAGI. CDR3 length: 16 residues. V lost 0 bases, J lost 7 bases, and 6 bases stayed unmatched. The CDR3, as DNA: TGTGCCAGCAGTTACTCCCGGGACAGTCCGAATTCACCCCTCCACTTT. This sequence encodes CASSYSRDSPNSPLHF.

V gene TRBV7-2 combines with J gene TRBJ1-5; possibly TRBD1 for D (6 bases). Germline V gene lookup returns CDR1 SGHTA and CDR2 FQGNSA. The CDR3 is made up of 15 amino acids. Trimming shortened V by 5 bases and J by 3 bases, and 14 bases separated the two germline ends. CDR3 in amino acids: CASSRRAGANQPQHF. CDR3 nucleotides: TGTGCCAGCAGCCGGCGTGCGGGGGCCAATCAGCCCCAGCATTTT.

The chain has TRBV2 and TRBJ1-2; perhaps TRBD1 as D (5 bases). This CDR3 comprises 14 residues. V lost 2 bases and J 7 bases, leaving 14 bases between the germline ends. CDR1 is SNHLY, CDR2 FYNNEI, per germline. The CDR3 DNA is TGTGCCAGCAGTGAAAATAGGGGTAATGGTGGCTACACCTTC. It specifies CASSENRGNGGYTF.

The chain couples TRBV7-3 to TRBJ2-6, with 8 nucleotides matching TRBD2. Germline CDR1 SGHTA, CDR2 FQGTGA. CDR3 size: 17 residues. J was trimmed by 4 bases and V by 0 bases; bases with no gene match: 5. CDR3 nucleotides: TGTGCCAGCAGCTTAACCGGGAGGGGGACCGGGGCCAACGTCCTGACTTTC. Translation: CASSLTGRGTGANVLTF.

The chain uses TRBV25-1 and TRBJ2-4, with TRBD1 matching 7 bases. The length of the CDR3 is 18 residues. Per germline, CDR1 MGHDK and CDR2 SYGVNS. The J segment lost 0 bases and the V segment lost 1 base, leaving 9 bases of the junction unmatched. The CDR3 DNA reads TGTGCCAGCAGTGAATCCGACAGGGCTCGGGTAGCCAAAAACATTCAGTACTTC. Translation gives CASSESDRARVAKNIQYF.

The CDR3 region has the DNA TGTGCCAGCAGCCGGTCAAGAAACACTGAAGCTTTCTTT. Translation gives CASSRSRNTEAFF. The rearrangement joins TRBV5-8 to TRBJ1-1; D is unclear. The CDR3 covers 13 residues. V was shortened by 4 bases and J by 2 bases, with 9 bases between the two germline ends. Germline CDR1 is SGHTS and CDR2 is YDEGEE.

The rearrangement links TRBV2 to TRBJ2-5, with D tentatively TRBD2 (5 bases). CDR1 and CDR2 (germline): SNHLY, FYNNEI. This CDR3 is 14 amino acids long. Trimming pared 7 bases from V and 5 bases from J, leaving 17 bases between. This chain's CDR3 is CASTLTRTYETQYF. CDR3 bases: TGTGCCAGCACCCTAACTAGGACCTACGAGACCCAGTACTTC.

This clone was picked up one time. This chain connects TRBV7-2 to TRBJ2-3, with 8 bases matching TRBD2. Per germline, CDR1 SGHTA and CDR2 FQGNSA. With V trimmed by 6 bases and J by 1 base, 3 bases remained unmatched. The CDR3 runs 14 residues. The CDR3 reads CASRAAGGTDTQYF. In DNA form, the CDR3 reads TGTGCCAGCAGGGCAGCGGGGGGCACAGATACGCAGTATTTT.

This chain uses TRBV7-9 with TRBJ2-3; TRBD1 might be the D (6 bases). With 7 bases removed from V and 3 bases from J, the gap between germline ends came to 14 bases. CDR1 and CDR2 (germline): SEHNR, FQNEAQ (reference sequence). The CDR3 loop spans 14 amino acids. Written as DNA, the CDR3 is TGTGCCAGCAACGAACAGGGCGGTACAGATACGCAGTATTTT. It translates to CASNEQGGTDTQYF. The full variable domain, completed using reference TRBV7-9 and TRBJ2-3, is DTGVSQNPRHKITKRGQNVTFRCDPISEHNRLYWYRQTLGQGPEFLTYFQNEAQLEKSRLLSDRFSAERPKGSFSTLEIQRTEQGDSAMYLCASNEQGGTDTQYFGPGTRLTVL.

The chain carries TRBV4-1 and TRBJ1-1; D is possibly TRBD1 (6 bases). Germline V gene sequence: CDR1 MGHRA, CDR2 YSYEKL. Trimming removed 0 bases from V and 0 bases from J, with 14 bases in between. The CDR3 spans 17 residues. CDR3 nucleotides: TGCGCCAGCAGCCAAGATCCTATGACAGGAGTGAACACTGAAGCTTTCTTT. Encoded protein: CASSQDPMTGVNTEAFF.

The chain employs TRBV10-1 and TRBJ1-3, with TRBD1 matching over 10 bases. The germline CDR1 and CDR2 sequences are WNHNN and SYGVQD (reference sequence). The CDR3 has 15 residues. V shed 6 bases and J 1 base; nucleotides not matched to a gene: 3. The CDR3 is CASSRDRGSGNTIYF. The CDR3 region has the DNA TGCGCCAGCAGCCGGGACAGGGGATCTGGAAACACCATATATTTT.

The chain has TRBV5-4 and TRBJ2-7; no clear D gene. Trimming cost V 1 base and J 6 bases, with 14 bases left between them. In germline, CDR1 is SGHNT, CDR2 YYREEE (reference sequence). This CDR3 is built from 14 residues. The CDR3 nucleotides read TGTGCCAGCAGCTTGTCCCGGCCAGGCGCCGAGCAGTACTTC. Encoded protein: CASSLSRPGAEQYF.

J is TRBJ1-6 and V is TRBV11-2; no clear D gene. CDR3 length: 14 residues. Germline lookup yields CDR1 SGHAT and CDR2 FQNNGV. The V gene lost 1 base and the J gene lost 9 bases, with 10 bases spanning the gap. DNA of the CDR3: TGTGCCAGCAGCTTAGTCAGGAACGCTTCACCCCTCCACTTT. Its translation: CASSLVRNASPLHF.

V and J are TRBV6-5 and TRBJ2-3; 7 nucleotides match TRBD1. Trimming at V came to 4 bases and at J to 3 bases, leaving 4 bases not matched to a gene. This CDR3 is 14 amino acids long. Germline V gene data show CDR1 as MNHEY and CDR2 as SVGAGI. CDR3 protein: CASSSRQGTDTQYF. The CDR3 region has the DNA TGTGCCAGCAGTTCCCGACAGGGAACAGATACGCAGTATTTT.

The V gene is TRBV4-1, the J gene TRBJ2-5; D is perhaps TRBD2 (6 bases). Trimming left V 1 base short and J 2 bases short, with 11 bases between. There are 15 residues in the CDR3. Looked up from germline, CDR1 is MGHRA and CDR2 is YSYEKL. The CDR3 reads CASSQAGRGQETQYF. The DNA for the CDR3 is TGCGCCAGCAGCCAAGCGGGGCGGGGACAAGAGACCCAGTACTTC.

Only a few counts were recorded for this clone. The chain recombines TRBV9 with TRBJ1-2, with unresolved D. The CDR3 totals 15 residues. The germline V gene has CDR1 SGDLS and CDR2 YYNGEE. V was clipped by 0 bases and J by 4 bases, with 13 bases between them. CDR3 region: CASSVDPGYSYGYTF. CDR3 coding DNA: TGTGCCAGCAGCGTAGATCCAGGATACTCCTATGGCTACACCTTC.

This sequence joins TRBV5-1 and TRBJ1-2; 12 bases align to TRBD1. The CDR3 covers 17 residues. Losses at the gene ends were 2 bases for V and 8 bases for J; bases not matched to a gene: 13. Germline V gene lookup returns CDR1 SGHRS and CDR2 YFSETQ. Here the CDR3 reads CASSFGGTGQGAKGYTF. CDR3 nucleotides: TGCGCCAGCAGCTTCGGGGGAACGGGACAGGGGGCGAAGGGCTACACCTTC. Full variable domain (rest looked up from reference TRBV5-1 and TRBJ1-2): KAGVTQTPRYLIKTRGQQVTLSCSPISGHRSVSWYQQTPGQGLQFLFEYFSETQRNKGNFPGRFSGRQFSNSRSEMNVSTLELGDSALYLCASSFGGTGQGAKGYTFGSGTRLTVV.

Concerning this clone itself: The junction departs from the called germline gene at one end, perhaps through a read error. Different DNA sequences within this sample yield the same CDR3. The chain combines TRBV19 with TRBJ1-1; 7 bases align to TRBD1. CDR1 and CDR2 (germline): LNHDA, SQIVND (reference sequence). The CDR3 spans 15 residues. DNA for the CDR3: TGTGCTAGTAGCCCGAGAGGGACAGAGAACACTGAAGCTTTCTTT. Amino acids: CASSPRGTENTEAFF. Full variable domain (remainder filled in from reference TRBV19 and TRBJ1-1): DGGITQSPKYLFRKEGQNVTLSCEQNLNHDAMYWYRQDPGQGLRLIYYSQIVNDFQKGDIAEGYSVSREKKESFPLTVTSAQKNPTAFYLCASSPRGTENTEAFFGQGTRLTVV.

V and J are TRBV10-1 and TRBJ1-1; 7 bases match TRBD1. V lost 3 bases to trimming and J lost 4 bases; unmatched junction nucleotides: 2. Germline CDR1 and CDR2: WNHNN and SYGVQD (reference sequence). This CDR3 comprises 13 residues. CDR3 coding DNA: TGCGCCAGCAGTGATGACAGGGTCACTGAAGCTTTCTTT. It yields the protein CASSDDRVTEAFF.

The chain carries TRBV19 and TRBJ2-6, with D maybe TRBD1 (6 bases). The CDR3 sequence is 17 residues long. Germline CDR1 and CDR2: LNHDA and SQIVND (reference sequence). V shed 10 bases and J shed 0 bases, with 19 bases lying between them. This CDR3 reads CATSDRPLNSGANVLTF. CDR3 sequence (DNA): TGTGCCACCTCCGACAGGCCCCTTAACTCTGGGGCCAACGTCCTGACTTTC.

The chain couples TRBV7-2 to TRBJ2-7; a weak D match, TRBD2 (5 bases). CDR3 length: 11 amino acids. V was clipped by 5 bases and J by 3 bases, with 5 bases between them. CDR1 is SGHTA and CDR2 is FQGNSA in the germline V gene. In DNA form, the CDR3 reads TGTGCCAGCAGCCGGGACTACGAGCAGTACTTC. It yields the protein CASSRDYEQYF.

The count of this clone is one. The chain has TRBV5-1 and TRBJ2-1; no clear D. Between the trimmed V and J ends, which lost 0 bases and 3 bases, there was a span of 10 bases. From germline, CDR1 is SGHRS and CDR2 YFSETQ. CDR3 size: 15 residues. The CDR3 nucleotides are TGCGCCAGCAGCTTGGTGGCGCGGAGCTACAATGAGCAGTTCTTC. Encoded protein: CASSLVARSYNEQFF.

This clone was recorded a few times. This chain links TRBV12-5 with TRBJ2-1; no reliable D call. The CDR3 is 15 residues long. Germline CDR1 LGHNT, CDR2 FRNRAP. The V and J ends lost 1 base and 3 bases respectively, with 10 bases between them. The DNA for the CDR3 is TGTGCTAGTGGTTTGGGGGCAGCCGTCTACAATGAGCAGTTCTTC. Amino acids: CASGLGAAVYNEQFF.

The chain uses TRBV2 and TRBJ1-1; D ambiguous. The CDR3 has 15 residues. V was clipped by 4 bases and J by 4 bases, with 16 bases between them. Germline-derived CDR1 and CDR2 are SNHLY and FYNNEI. The CDR3 DNA follows: TGTGCCAGCAGTGCGAGTGGGCAGGTAGGCACTGAAGCTTTCTTT. As protein: CASSASGQVGTEAFF.